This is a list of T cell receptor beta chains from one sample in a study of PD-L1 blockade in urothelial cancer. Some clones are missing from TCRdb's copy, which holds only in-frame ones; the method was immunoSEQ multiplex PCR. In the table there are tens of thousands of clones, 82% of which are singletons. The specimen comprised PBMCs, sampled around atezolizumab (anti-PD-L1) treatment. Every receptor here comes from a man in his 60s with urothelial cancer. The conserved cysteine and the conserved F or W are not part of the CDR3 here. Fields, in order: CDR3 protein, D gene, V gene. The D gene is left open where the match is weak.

CDR3: ASTRGSTNEKLF
D: TRBD1
V: TRBV6-9

CDR3: ATSRSGSYEQY
D: .
V: TRBV15

CDR3: ASSPRTSSSDTQY
D: TRBD2
V: TRBV6-1

CDR3: ASSVEGAPSYEQY
D: TRBD1
V: TRBV6-1

CDR3: ASTLGEGGSEQY
D: TRBD1
V: TRBV6-6

CDR3: ASKPVPGQGTNEQY
D: TRBD1
V: TRBV2

CDR3: ATSRGSQDYGYT
D: .
V: TRBV15

CDR3: ASSLGGSTSTDTQY
D: .
V: TRBV5-8

CDR3: ASSRSWGEEGEQY
D: .
V: TRBV7-9

CDR3: ASSWGQGGNTEAF
D: TRBD1
V: TRBV7-2

CDR3: ASSQDLSRFRKNFNYGYT
D: .
V: TRBV4-1

CDR3: ASSYGGTRNGKLF
D: .
V: TRBV6-5

CDR3: ASSLASSYEQY
D: .
V: TRBV7-6

CDR3: ALYRVPTEAF
D: .
V: TRBV30

CDR3: ASSLAAQGYNEQF
D: .
V: TRBV5-6

CDR3: ASSPPLQPQH
D: .
V: TRBV7-8

CDR3: ASKEQGPYNEQF
D: TRBD1
V: TRBV5-1

CDR3: ATSPRDREAGEQF
D: TRBD1
V: TRBV15

CDR3: ASSEIGIDYGYT
D: .
V: TRBV6-1

CDR3: ASSILGQGWTEAF
D: TRBD1
V: TRBV19

CDR3: ASSLAMEDEQY
D: .
V: TRBV5-1

CDR3: ASSPDRGHTGELF
D: TRBD1
V: TRBV5-4

CDR3: ASSTNGGKAYEQY
D: TRBD2
V: TRBV7-2

CDR3: ASGPSGGETQY
D: TRBD2
V: TRBV12-5

CDR3: AIRDSSYNEQF
D: .
V: TRBV10-3

CDR3: AWRLKTGTGASPLH
D: TRBD1
V: TRBV30

CDR3: ASSAIGQGPNEKLF
D: TRBD1
V: TRBV25-1

CDR3: ASSPGLRLFNTDTQY
D: .
V: TRBV5-5

CDR3: ASSPLGGGTDTQY
D: TRBD2
V: TRBV11-2

CDR3: ASTLRSGGALNEQF
D: TRBD2
V: TRBV2

CDR3: ASRDFSPTDTQY
D: .
V: TRBV10-2

CDR3: ASSFRQGANIQY
D: TRBD1
V: TRBV7-2

CDR3: ASRAQVSDEKLF
D: .
V: TRBV6-5

CDR3: ASSLDRGPDEQY
D: TRBD1
V: TRBV11-2

CDR3: ASSGDRGRTSTGELF
D: TRBD1
V: TRBV6-1

CDR3: ASSLLQGVAYGYT
D: TRBD1
V: TRBV6-5

CDR3: ASSEVAGGQETQY
D: TRBD2
V: TRBV6-1

CDR3: ASSQVGQRRPYEQY
D: TRBD1
V: TRBV4-1

CDR3: ASSLGTGGYT
D: TRBD1
V: TRBV5-1

CDR3: ASRQSGTQY
D: .
V: TRBV6-5

CDR3: ASSQGGTGANNEQF
D: TRBD1
V: TRBV5-4

CDR3: AISRRRGPEQY
D: .
V: TRBV28

CDR3: ASSLAMGLAGGETQY
D: TRBD2
V: TRBV7-9

CDR3: ASSTGDSSSYNEQF
D: .
V: TRBV9

CDR3: ASSVWTGQTLH
D: .
V: TRBV12-1

CDR3: ASSQEMGRQETQY
D: .
V: TRBV4-2

CDR3: ASSMGHGRLFRGSYEQY
D: .
V: TRBV19

CDR3: ASSFNRDVEQF
D: .
V: TRBV2

CDR3: ASSRDRQETQY
D: TRBD1
V: TRBV2

CDR3: ASSWGPGGPSAGNQPQH
D: TRBD1
V: TRBV5-5

CDR3: ASSVDRGIFNEQF
D: TRBD1
V: TRBV11-2

CDR3: ASNPGTGFHEQY
D: TRBD1
V: TRBV7-9

CDR3: ASSVADSPLH
D: .
V: TRBV9

CDR3: ASSADRGYTDTQY
D: TRBD1
V: TRBV11-2